This entry features one TCR beta chain sequence. The data originate from a study of blood T cell repertoires in COVID-19. In the study overall: Samples representing acute and convalescent COVID-19 were sourced from the United States, Italy and Spain. In each case, the material was cDNA or gDNA derived from T cells, B-cell-depleted T cells, or PBMCs.

Study processing details: It was from reference gene primer amplification that nucleated cell counts were estimated. Clones were read by immunoSEQ multiplex PCR, and TCRdb kept only the in-frame ones, dropping some. V, J and clone size are those of that table, while D and trimming were read from the DNA. The table records some 210,000 clones, roughly 84% of them present only once. Per germline, CDR1 SGHTA and CDR2 FQGTGA. Trimming cost V 3 bases and J 5 bases, with 10 bases left between them. This CDR3 comprises 13 residues. The TCR sequence derives from a woman aged 40 to 50 who had recovered from COVID-19. The chain couples TRBV7-3 to TRBJ2-5, with D possibly being TRBD2 (7 bases). Sequencing used peripheral blood. CDR3 DNA sequence: TGTGCCAGCAGCTTCGCGGGGGCCGAGACCCAGTACTTC. Translated, it gives CASSFAGAETQYF.